This TCR beta chain was obtained from a study of cytomegalovirus exposure and HLA in healthy donors. This clone occurred once. V shed 0 bases, J shed 2 bases, and the junction held 4 bases outside the gene matches. Germline CDR1 is ENHRY and CDR2 is SYGVKD. The CDR3 has 15 residues. Both 60 Vbeta primers and 13 Jbeta primers went into the PCR. Clones were read by immunoSEQ multiplex PCR, and TCRdb kept only the in-frame ones, dropping some. The data hold around 130,000 clones, with around three quarters observed a single time. The clonotype comes from a young man in good health and CMV-seronegative. The chain is built from TRBV10-3 and TRBJ2-7, with 7 positions matching TRBD2. The material sequenced was PBMCs. CDR3 sequence reads: CAISESAGATYEQYF. CDR3 in DNA: TGTGCCATCAGTGAGTCGGCGGGAGCTACCTACGAGCAGTACTTC.